This T cell receptor beta chain was retrieved from a study of blood T cell repertoires in COVID-19. Study overall: All recovered Cohort 3 donors got two negative PCRs, got clearance, or saw symptom resolution. Sample material is recorded as cDNA or gDNA derived from T cells, B-cell-depleted T cells, or PBMCs.

Produced via immunoSEQ multiplex PCR; TCRdb's table is partial and in-frame only. In the table there are approximately 250,000 clones, roughly 91% of which are singletons. The CDR3 has 15 residues. Trimming cost V 4 bases and J 2 bases, with 13 bases left between them. The germline V gene encodes CDR1 SGDLS and CDR2 YYNGEE. The rearrangement joins TRBV9 to TRBJ1-3; TRBD1 might be the D (6 bases). This receptor was obtained from a woman in her sixties or seventies in a cohort exposed to, infected with or recovered from COVID-19 (not recorded which). Sample: PBMCs or T cells enriched from blood (not recorded which). CDR3 coding DNA: TGTGCCAGCAGCTCCCCGACAGGCCCTGGAAACACCATATATTTT. Translation gives CASSSPTGPGNTIYF.